This passage covers 3 T cell receptor beta chains from one sample sequenced in a study of cytomegalovirus exposure and HLA in healthy donors (dated by TCRdb to the late 2010s). The library was obtained by the immunoSEQ multiplex PCR assay. A mixture of 60 forward primers for TCR Vbeta segments and 13 reverse primers for TCR Jbeta segments was used in the multiplex PCR. TCRdb's version of the immuneACCESS table is confined to in-frame rearrangements and falls short of the full clone set. An unresolved V gene accounts for under half of the shortfall where checked; the remainder is of unknown origin. This sample holds around 150,000 clones; 75% to 90% were observed only once. Roughly 1.8% of the sample is taken by the ten largest. Source material: PBMCs. The receptors here all came from a woman under 30 in good health and CMV-seronegative.

This clone appeared a few times. The V call is TRBV5-1, the J call TRBJ1-1; D perhaps matches TRBD1 (5 bases). Trimming took 1 base from V and 1 from J, leaving 11 bases between them. In germline, CDR1 is SGHRS, CDR2 YFSETQ. There are 15 residues in the CDR3. CDR3 sequence (DNA): TGCGCCAGCAGCTTGATTGGGGCGCGGAACACTGAAGCTTTCTTT. Its protein product is CASSLIGARNTEAFF.

This chain connects TRBV30 to TRBJ2-1, with 10 bases matching TRBD2. This CDR3 comprises 14 residues. Germline trimming cut 2 bases from V and 9 bases from J; bases unmatched to any gene: 7. CDR1 is GTSNPN and CDR2 is SVGIG in the germline V gene (reference sequence). CDR3 region: CAWSSGGATGEQFF. The CDR3 region has the DNA TGTGCCTGGAGTAGCGGGGGGGCAACAGGTGAGCAGTTCTTC.

This chain uses TRBV9 with TRBJ2-3; TRBD2 agrees at 13 bases. CDR1 SGDLS and CDR2 YYNGEE come from the germline V gene. With V trimmed by 4 bases and J by 6 bases, 8 bases remained unmatched. The CDR3 has 16 amino acids. CDR3 region: CASSLRLAGGSDTQYF. The CDR3 bases are TGTGCCAGCAGCCTCCGACTAGCGGGGGGATCGGATACGCAGTATTTT. The complete variable domain, with remaining parts taken from reference TRBV9 and TRBJ2-3, reads DSGVTQTPKHLITATGQRVTLRCSPRSGDLSVYWYQQSLDQGLQFLIQYYNGEERAKGNILERFSAQQFPDLHSELNLSSLELGDSALYFCASSLRLAGGSDTQYFGPGTRLTVL.